This T cell receptor (beta chain) comes out of a study of vaccination and CD4 T cells after COVID-19. Looking at the study overall: Collection of post-vaccine samples followed dose two by a median roughly 72 days, spanning a range of 14 to 241. Control wells got either CEFX epitopes, HIV-1 Nef peptides, or no peptide at all. Study outcomes and limitations: The analysis of convalescent patients involved relatively few individuals and lacked early post-infection timepoints.

Germline-derived CDR1 and CDR2 are MNHNS and SASEGT. The CDR3 extends over 16 amino acids. The J segment lost 5 bases and the V segment lost 4 bases, leaving 13 bases of the junction unmatched. This clonotype was observed a handful of times. The antigen is undetermined. Cultured CD4+ T cell DNA was sequenced using the Oncomine TCR Beta short-read assay. TCRdb redid the calling of the PCR reads with MiXCR, one entry per CDR3 protein. The profile shows around 16,000 distinct CDR3 sequences, about 67% of them singletons. Treatment given: approximately 10-day PBMC culture with coronavirus spike peptide pools or control peptides (ViraFEST assay). PCR tests turned positive between March and December 2020, before US Alpha, Beta and Delta variants.

This receptor was identified in a human donor who had recovered from COVID-19. The sample consisted of CD4+ T cells from blood, cultured in vitro. This rearrangement joins TRBV6-1 to TRBJ1-2; 7 nucleotides line up with TRBD1. CDR3 nucleotide sequence: TGTGCCAGCAGTGTAGGGGGCGCCTTTTATTGGTATGGCTACACCTTC. Protein product: CASSVGGAFYWYGYTF.